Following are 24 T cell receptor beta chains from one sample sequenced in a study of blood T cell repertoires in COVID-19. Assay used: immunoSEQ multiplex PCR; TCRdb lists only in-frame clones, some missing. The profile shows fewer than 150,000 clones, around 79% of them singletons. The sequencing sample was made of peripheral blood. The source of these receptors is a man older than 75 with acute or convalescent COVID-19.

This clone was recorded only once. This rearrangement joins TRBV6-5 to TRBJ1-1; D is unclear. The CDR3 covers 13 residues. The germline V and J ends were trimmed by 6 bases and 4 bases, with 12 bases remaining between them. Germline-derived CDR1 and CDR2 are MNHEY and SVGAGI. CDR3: CASSVDFGTEAFF. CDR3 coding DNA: TGTGCCAGCAGCGTCGACTTTGGCACTGAAGCTTTCTTT.

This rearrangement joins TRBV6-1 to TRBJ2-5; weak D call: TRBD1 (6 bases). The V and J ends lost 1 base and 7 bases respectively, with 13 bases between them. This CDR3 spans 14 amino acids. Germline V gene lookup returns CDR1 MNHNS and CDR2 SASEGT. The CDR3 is CASSEGTVGWTQYF. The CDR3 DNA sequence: TGTGCCAGCAGTGAAGGGACAGTCGGGTGGACCCAGTACTTC.

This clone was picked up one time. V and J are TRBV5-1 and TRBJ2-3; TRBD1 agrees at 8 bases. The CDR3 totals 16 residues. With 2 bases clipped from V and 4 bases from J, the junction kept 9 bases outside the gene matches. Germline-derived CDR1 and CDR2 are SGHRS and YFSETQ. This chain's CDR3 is CASSFDRGFGSDTQYF. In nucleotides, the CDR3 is TGCGCCAGCAGCTTCGACAGGGGCTTCGGTTCAGATACGCAGTATTTT.

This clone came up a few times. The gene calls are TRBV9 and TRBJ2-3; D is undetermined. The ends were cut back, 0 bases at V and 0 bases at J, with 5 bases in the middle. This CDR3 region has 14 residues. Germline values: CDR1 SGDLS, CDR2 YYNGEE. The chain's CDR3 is CASSVDRSTDTQYF. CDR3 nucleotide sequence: TGTGCCAGCAGCGTAGACCGGAGCACAGATACGCAGTATTTT.

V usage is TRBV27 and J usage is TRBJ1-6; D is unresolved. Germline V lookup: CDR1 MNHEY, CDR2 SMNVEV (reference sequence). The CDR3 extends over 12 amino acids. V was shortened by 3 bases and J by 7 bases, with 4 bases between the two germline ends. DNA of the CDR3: TGTGCCAGCAGTTTCTTAAATTCACCCCTCCACTTT. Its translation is CASSFLNSPLHF.

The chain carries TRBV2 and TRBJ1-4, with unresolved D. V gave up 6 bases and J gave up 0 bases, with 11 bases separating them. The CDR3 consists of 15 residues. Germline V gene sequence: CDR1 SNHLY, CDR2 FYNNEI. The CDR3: CASRAESTTNEKLFF. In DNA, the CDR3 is TGTGCCAGCAGGGCCGAAAGTACAACTAATGAAAAACTGTTTTTT. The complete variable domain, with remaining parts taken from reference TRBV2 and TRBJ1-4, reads EPEVTQTPSHQVTQMGQEVILRCVPISNHLYFYWYRQILGQKVEFLVSFYNNEISEKSEIFDDQFSVERPDGSNFTLKIRSTKLEDSAMYFCASRAESTTNEKLFFGSGTQLSVL.

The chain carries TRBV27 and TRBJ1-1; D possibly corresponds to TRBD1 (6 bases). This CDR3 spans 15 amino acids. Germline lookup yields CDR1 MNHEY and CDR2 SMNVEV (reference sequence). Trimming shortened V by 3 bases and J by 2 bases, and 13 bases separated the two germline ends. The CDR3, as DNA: TGTGCCAGCAGTTTGGGGGCAAATACAAACACTGAAGCTTTCTTT. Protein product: CASSLGANTNTEAFF.

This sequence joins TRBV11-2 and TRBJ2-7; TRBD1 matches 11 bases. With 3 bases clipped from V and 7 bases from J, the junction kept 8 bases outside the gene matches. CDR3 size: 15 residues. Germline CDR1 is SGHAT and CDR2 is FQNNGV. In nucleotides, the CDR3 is TGTGCCAGCAGCTTCTTAAGGACAGGGGGCCTTGAGCAGTACTTC. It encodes CASSFLRTGGLEQYF.

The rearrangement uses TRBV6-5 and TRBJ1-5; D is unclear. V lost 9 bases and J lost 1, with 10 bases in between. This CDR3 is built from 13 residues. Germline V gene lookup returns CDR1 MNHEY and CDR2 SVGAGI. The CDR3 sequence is CASSYRSNQPQHF. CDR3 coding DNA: TGTGCCAGTTCGTATCGGAGCAATCAGCCCCAGCATTTT.

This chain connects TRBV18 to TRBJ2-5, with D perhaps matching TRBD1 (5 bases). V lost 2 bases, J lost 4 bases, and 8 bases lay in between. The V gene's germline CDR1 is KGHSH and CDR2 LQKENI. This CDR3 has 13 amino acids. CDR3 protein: CASSPIQGETQYF. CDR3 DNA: TGTGCCAGCTCACCAATTCAGGGAGAGACCCAGTACTTC.

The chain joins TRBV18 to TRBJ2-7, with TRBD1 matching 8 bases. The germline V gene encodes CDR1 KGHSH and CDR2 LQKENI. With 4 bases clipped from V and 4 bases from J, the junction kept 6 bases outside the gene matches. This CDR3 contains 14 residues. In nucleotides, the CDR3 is TGTGCCAGCTCACGGGGACAGGCGATATACGAGCAGTACTTC. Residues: CASSRGQAIYEQYF. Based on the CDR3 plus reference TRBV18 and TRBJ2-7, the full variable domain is NAGVMQNPRHLVRRRGQEARLRCSPMKGHSHVYWYRQLPEEGLKFMVYLQKENIIDESGMPKERFSAEFPKEGPSILRIQQVVRGDSAAYFCASSRGQAIYEQYFGPGTRLTVT.

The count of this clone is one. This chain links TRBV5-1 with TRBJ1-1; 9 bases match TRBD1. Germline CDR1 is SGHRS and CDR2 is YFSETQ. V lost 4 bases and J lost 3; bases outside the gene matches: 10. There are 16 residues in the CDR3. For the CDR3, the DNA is TGCGCCAGCAGCCAAATACCGGGACAGGGCTACACTGAAGCTTTCTTT. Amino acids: CASSQIPGQGYTEAFF.

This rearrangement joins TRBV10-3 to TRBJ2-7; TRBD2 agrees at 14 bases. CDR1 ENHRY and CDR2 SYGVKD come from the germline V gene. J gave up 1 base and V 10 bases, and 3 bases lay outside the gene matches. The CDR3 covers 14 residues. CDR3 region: CASGTSGGSYEQYF. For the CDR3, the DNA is TGTGCCAGCGGGACTAGCGGGGGTTCCTACGAGCAGTACTTC.

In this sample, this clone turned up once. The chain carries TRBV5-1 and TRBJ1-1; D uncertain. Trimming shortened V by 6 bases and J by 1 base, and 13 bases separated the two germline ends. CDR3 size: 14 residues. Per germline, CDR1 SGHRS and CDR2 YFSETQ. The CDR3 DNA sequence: TGCGCCAGCACGTTACTTTATGGGAACACTGAAGCTTTCTTT. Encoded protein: CASTLLYGNTEAFF.

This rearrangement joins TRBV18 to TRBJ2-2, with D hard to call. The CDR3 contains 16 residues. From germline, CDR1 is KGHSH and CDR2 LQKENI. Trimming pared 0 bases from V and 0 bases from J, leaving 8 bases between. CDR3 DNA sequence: TGTGCCAGCTCACCACCGTCCCGGGCGAACACCGGGGAGCTGTTTTTT. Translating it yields CASSPPSRANTGELFF.

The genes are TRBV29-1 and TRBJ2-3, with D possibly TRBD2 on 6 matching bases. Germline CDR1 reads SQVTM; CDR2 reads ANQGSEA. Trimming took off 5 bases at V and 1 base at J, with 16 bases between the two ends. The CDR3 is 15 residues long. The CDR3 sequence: CSVTTAGIRTDTQYF. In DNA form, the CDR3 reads TGCAGCGTTACTACAGCGGGCATCCGCACAGATACGCAGTATTTT.

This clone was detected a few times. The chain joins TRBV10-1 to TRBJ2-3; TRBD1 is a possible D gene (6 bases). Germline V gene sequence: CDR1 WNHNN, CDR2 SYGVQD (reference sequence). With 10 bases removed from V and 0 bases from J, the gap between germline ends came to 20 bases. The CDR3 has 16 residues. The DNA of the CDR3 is TGCGCCACCTTAGAGCACAGGGCTTCAAGCACAGATACGCAGTATTTT. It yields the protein CATLEHRASSTDTQYF.

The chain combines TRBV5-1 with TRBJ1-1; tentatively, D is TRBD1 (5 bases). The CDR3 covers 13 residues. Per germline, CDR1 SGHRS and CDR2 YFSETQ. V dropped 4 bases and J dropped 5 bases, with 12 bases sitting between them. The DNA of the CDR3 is TGCGCCAGCAGCCTGCAGGGTTATACTGAAGCTTTCTTT. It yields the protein CASSLQGYTEAFF.

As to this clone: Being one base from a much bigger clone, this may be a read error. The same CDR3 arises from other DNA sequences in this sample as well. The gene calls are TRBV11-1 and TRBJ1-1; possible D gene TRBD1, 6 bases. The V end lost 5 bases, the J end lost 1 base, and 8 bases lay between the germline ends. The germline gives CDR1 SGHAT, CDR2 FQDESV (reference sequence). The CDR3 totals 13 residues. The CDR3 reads CASSLGQNTEAFF. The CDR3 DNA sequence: TGTGCCAGCAGCCTGGGACAGAACACTGAAGCTTTCTTT.

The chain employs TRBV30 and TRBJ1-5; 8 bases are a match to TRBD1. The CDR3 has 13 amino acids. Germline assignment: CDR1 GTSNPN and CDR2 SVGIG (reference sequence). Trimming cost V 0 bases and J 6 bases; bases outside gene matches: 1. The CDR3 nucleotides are TGTGCCTGGAGTGTAGACAGGGGTCAGCCCCAGCATTTT. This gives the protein CAWSVDRGQPQHF.

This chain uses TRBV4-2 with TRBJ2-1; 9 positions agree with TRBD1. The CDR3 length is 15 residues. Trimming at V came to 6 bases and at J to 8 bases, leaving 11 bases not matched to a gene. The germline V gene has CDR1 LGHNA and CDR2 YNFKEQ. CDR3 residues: CASSLGDREGHEQFF. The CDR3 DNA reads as TGTGCCAGCAGTCTAGGGGACAGGGAAGGGCATGAGCAGTTCTTC.

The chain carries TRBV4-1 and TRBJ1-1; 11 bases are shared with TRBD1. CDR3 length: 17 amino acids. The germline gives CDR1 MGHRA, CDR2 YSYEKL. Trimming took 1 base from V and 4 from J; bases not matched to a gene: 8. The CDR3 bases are TGCGCCAGCAGCCAAGTTAGAGTTGGGACAGGGGGCACTGAAGCTTTCTTT. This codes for CASSQVRVGTGGTEAFF.

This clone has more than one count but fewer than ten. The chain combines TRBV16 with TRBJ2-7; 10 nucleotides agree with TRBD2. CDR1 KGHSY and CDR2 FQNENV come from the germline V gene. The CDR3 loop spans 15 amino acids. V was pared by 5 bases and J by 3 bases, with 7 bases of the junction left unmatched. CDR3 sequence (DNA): TGTGCCAGCAGCGCCGGGACTAGCGCCTACTACGAGCAGTACTTC. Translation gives CASSAGTSAYYEQYF.

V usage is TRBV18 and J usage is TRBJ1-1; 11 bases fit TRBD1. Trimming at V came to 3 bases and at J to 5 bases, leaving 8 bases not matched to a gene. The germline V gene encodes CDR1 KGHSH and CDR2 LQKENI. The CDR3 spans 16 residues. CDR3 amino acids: CASSPSMGQGVTEAFF. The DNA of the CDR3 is TGTGCCAGCTCACCCTCTATGGGACAGGGGGTAACTGAAGCTTTCTTT.